A selection of T cell receptor beta chains follows, all from one sample in a study of PD-1 blockade in classical Hodgkin lymphoma. This table comes from immunoSEQ multiplex PCR, and its TCRdb copy is limited to in-frame clones, with some not included. There are around 41,000 clones in the sample; approximately 70% occur only once, and approximately 2.9% lies in the top ten. This specimen was peripheral blood mononuclear cells (PBMCs), taken before the second cycle of nivolumab. These receptors came from a human donor with classical Hodgkin lymphoma. CDR3s include the opening cysteine and the closing phenylalanine or tryptophan. The D gene is left open where the match is weak. Clone size appears in some rows only: once, few, many, or a class for an expanded clone.

16 | . | TRBJ1-4 | . | TRBV7-9 | TGTGCCAGCAGCGACATAGGCAGGGCGCCTAATGAAAAACTGTTTTTT | CASSDIGRAPNEKLFF
15 | . | TRBJ1-5 | . | TRBV27 | TGTGCCAGCAGTTCCTACAGGGCTAGCAATCAGCCCCAGCATTTT | CASSSYRASNQPQHF
11 | . | TRBJ2-5 | . | TRBV5-6 | TGTGCCAGCAGCCTAGGAGGGACCCAGTACTTC | CASSLGGTQYF
15 | few | TRBJ1-2 | . | TRBV6-6 | TGTGCCAGCAGTTACTCGAATTCAGAGAACTATGGCTACACCTTC | CASSYSNSENYGYTF
14 | . | TRBJ1-2 | TRBD1 | TRBV2 | TGTGCCAGCAGTGAAGGGACAGGGAACTATGGCTACACCTTC | CASSEGTGNYGYTF
14 | . | TRBJ2-7 | . | TRBV4-1 | TGCGCCAGCAGCCTGGGGGAGAGCTCCTACGAGCAGTACTTC | CASSLGESSYEQYF
13 | . | TRBJ2-1 | . | TRBV7-6 | TGTGCCAGCAGCCTCAGGGCTGGCAATGAGCAGTTCTTC | CASSLRAGNEQFF
15 | . | TRBJ1-1 | . | TRBV28 | TGTGCCAGCAGTTTCCGGGCCTTTGGATACACTGAAGCTTTCTTT | CASSFRAFGYTEAFF
15 | . | TRBJ2-7 | TRBD2 | TRBV4-2 | TGTGCCAGCAGCCAAGGGTCTAGCGGGTCCTACGAGCAGTACTTC | CASSQGSSGSYEQYF
14 | . | TRBJ2-1 | . | TRBV9 | TGTGCCAGCAGCGGGGGCAGGGATATTAATGAGCAGTTCTTC | CASSGGRDINEQFF
16 | . | TRBJ1-2 | TRBD1 | TRBV28 | TGTGCCAGCAGTTTAACGCCCGGGGACAGGGCTAATGGCTACACCTTC | CASSLTPGDRANGYTF
14 | . | TRBJ1-5 | TRBD1 | TRBV2 | TGTGCCAGCAGCCTCGGACAGGTCAATCAGCCCCAGCATTTT | CASSLGQVNQPQHF
16 | . | TRBJ2-1 | TRBD1 | TRBV18 | TGTGCCAGCTCACCTTGGGACAGGGGGTTCGACAATGAGCAGTTCTTC | CASSPWDRGFDNEQFF
12 | medium-sized | TRBJ1-2 | . | TRBV30 | TGTGCCTGGACCACCGTTGGGGGAGGCTACACCTTC | CAWTTVGGGYTF
19 | once | TRBJ1-3 | . | TRBV27 | TGTGCCAGCAGTTTATCTCTCCCTCGTCCGGCCAACGCCGGAAACACCATATATTTT | CASSLSLPRPANAGNTIYF
15 | medium-sized | TRBJ1-1 | . | TRBV19 | TGTGCCAGTAGTATAATCGGAGCGGGGAACACTGAAGCTTTCTTT | CASSIIGAGNTEAFF
15 | . | TRBJ2-5 | . | TRBV7-2 | TGTGCCAGCAGCCCTCGGCGGGCAGTCCAAGAGACCCAGTACTTC | CASSPRRAVQETQYF
12 | . | TRBJ2-5 | . | TRBV27 | TGTGCCAGCAGTTTACCCCGGGGGACCCAGTACTTC | CASSLPRGTQYF
14 | . | TRBJ2-3 | TRBD1 | TRBV28 | TGTGCCAGCAGAAAGAGACAGGGCCCAGATACGCAGTATTTT | CASRKRQGPDTQYF
18 | few | TRBJ2-7 | TRBD1 | TRBV15 | TGTGCCACCAGCAGATTCCAGAGTCGACAGGGACCGGCCTACGAGCAGTACTTC | CATSRFQSRQGPAYEQYF
18 | once | TRBJ2-2 | TRBD2 | TRBV7-8 | TGTGCCAGCAGCTTAATGGGACTAGCGGGGGGGCGCCCCGGGGAGCTGTTTTTT | CASSLMGLAGGRPGELFF
15 | . | TRBJ2-1 | TRBD2 | TRBV5-4 | TGTGCCAGCAGCATGGAAATAGCGGGAGCAAATGAGCAGTTCTTC | CASSMEIAGANEQFF
14 | . | TRBJ2-1 | . | TRBV29-1 | TGCAGCGTTGATAACCCACAGTCCTACAATGAGCAGTTCTTC | CSVDNPQSYNEQFF
15 | . | TRBJ1-1 | . | TRBV5-1 | TGCGCCAGCAGCTTACGAACGGGGGCAGGACCTGAAGCTTTCTTT | CASSLRTGAGPEAFF
13 | . | TRBJ2-7 | . | TRBV5-1 | TGCGCCAGCAGCTTGGCGGAGGGCTACGAGCAGTACTTC | CASSLAEGYEQYF
13 | . | TRBJ2-7 | . | TRBV19 | TGTGCCAGTAGTATAGTACGCGGTGCCGAGCAGTACTTC | CASSIVRGAEQYF
17 | . | TRBJ1-1 | . | TRBV7-9 | TGTGCCAGCAGATACCATAGCCTGGGACTCAGGAACACTGAAGCTTTCTTT | CASRYHSLGLRNTEAFF
15 | . | TRBJ1-4 | . | TRBV6-1 | TGTGCCAGCAGTGAAGCCCCTCTCGATAGTGAAAAACTGTTTTTT | CASSEAPLDSEKLFF
16 | . | TRBJ1-6 | . | TRBV27 | TGTGCCAGCAGTTTATTCCAGACCCAGCTTAATTCACCCCTCCACTTT | CASSLFQTQLNSPLHF
12 | . | TRBJ1-2 | . | TRBV2 | TGTGCCAGCAGTGAAGATCTTTATGGCTACACCTTC | CASSEDLYGYTF
17 | . | TRBJ2-6 | . | TRBV14 | TGTGCCAGCAGCCCTACGTGGGCCCAACGTGGGGCCAACGTCCTGACTTTC | CASSPTWAQRGANVLTF
14 | once | TRBJ2-5 | . | TRBV7-9 | TGTGCCAGCAGCCCCCGGACTTCGCAAGAGACCCAGTACTTC | CASSPRTSQETQYF
15 | . | TRBJ2-1 | TRBD2 | TRBV5-5 | TGTGCCAGCAGCCCCCGGACTAGCGGGAGGGATGAGCAGTTCTTC | CASSPRTSGRDEQFF
14 | . | TRBJ1-2 | TRBD1 | TRBV5-5 | TGTGCCAGCAGCTTTAGACAGGGGATCGGCGGCTACACCTTC | CASSFRQGIGGYTF
17 | . | TRBJ1-1 | TRBD1 | TRBV10-3 | TGTGCCATCAGCAATATTGGGACAGGAGGCCGGAACACTGAAGCTTTCTTT | CAISNIGTGGRNTEAFF
12 | . | TRBJ2-1 | . | TRBV9 | TGTGCCAGCAGCGTAGGTCGGCATGAGCAGTTCTTC | CASSVGRHEQFF
15 | . | TRBJ1-5 | . | TRBV7-2 | TGTGCCAGCAGCCAAGGGGGGGTTTGGAATCAGCCCCAGCATTTT | CASSQGGVWNQPQHF
13 | once | TRBJ1-1 | . | TRBV6-5 | TGTGCCAGCACCCTCACCTATATGGCTGAAGCTTTCTTT | CASTLTYMAEAFF
15 | . | TRBJ1-5 | . | TRBV4-2 | TGTGCCAGCAGTCAGATCCAGGCAAGCAATCAGCCCCAGCATTTT | CASSQIQASNQPQHF
17 | . | TRBJ2-7 | TRBD2 | TRBV25-1 | TGTGCCAGCAGTGACGGGAGGTTTAACAGCTACTCCTACGAGCAGTACTTC | CASSDGRFNSYSYEQYF
15 | medium-sized | TRBJ1-4 | TRBD1 | TRBV7-8 | TGTGCCAGCAGCTCCCCCGGGACAGGGGTCCTATCACCGATTTTT | CASSSPGTGVLSPIF
15 | few | TRBJ1-1 | . | TRBV5-1 | TGCGCCAGCAGCCGGTCTGTTGGGGCGAACACTGAAGCTTTCTTT | CASSRSVGANTEAFF
14 | once | TRBJ2-2 | TRBD2 | TRBV5-6 | TGTGCCAGCAGCTTAGGACTAGCGGCTGGGGAGCTGTTTTTT | CASSLGLAAGELFF
12 | . | TRBJ1-2 | . | TRBV5-3 | TGTGCCAGAAGCTCGCCGGGGGAAGGCTACACCTTC | CARSSPGEGYTF
14 | few | TRBJ2-3 | . | TRBV4-2 | TGTGCCAGCAGCCAAGGTCTGGGCACAGATACGCAGTATTTT | CASSQGLGTDTQYF
19 | . | TRBJ2-3 | TRBD1 | TRBV5-1 | TGCGCCAGCAGCTCCCTTATTGTTAGAGGACAGGGAAGCACAGATACGCAGTATTTT | CASSSLIVRGQGSTDTQYF
14 | few | TRBJ1-1 | TRBD1 | TRBV4-3 | TGCGCCAGCAGCCAGGACAGGGGGAACACTGAAGCTTTCTTT | CASSQDRGNTEAFF
17 | . | TRBJ2-5 | TRBD2 | TRBV5-1 | TGCGCCAGCACCCCAGCCCAGCGGGGGCCCCTACAAGAGACCCAGTACTTC | CASTPAQRGPLQETQYF
17 | . | TRBJ1-4 | . | TRBV28 | TGTGCCAGCAGTTCCTTATCGTGGGGAGGTTTTAATGAAAAACTGTTTTTT | CASSSLSWGGFNEKLFF
13 | . | TRBJ2-7 | . | TRBV7-8 | TGTGCCAGCAAATCCCAGAGGAGTTACGAGCAGTACTTC | CASKSQRSYEQYF
15 | . | TRBJ2-7 | . | TRBV7-3 | TGTGCCAGCAGCCCAAGGGGGGGAGAGGCGGACGAGCAGTACTTC | CASSPRGGEADEQYF
13 | . | TRBJ1-5 | . | TRBV10-3 | TGTGCCATCAGTGAGGGCAGGGATCAGCCCCAGCATTTT | CAISEGRDQPQHF
13 | few | TRBJ1-5 | . | TRBV19 | TGTGCCAGTAGGGGCCAGGGTAGTCAGCCCCAGCATTTT | CASRGQGSQPQHF
15 | . | TRBJ2-3 | TRBD1 | TRBV10-3 | TGTGCCATCAGCGGACAGGGCTCCTCCACAGATACGCAGTATTTT | CAISGQGSSTDTQYF
17 | . | TRBJ2-7 | TRBD1 | TRBV5-6 | TGTGCCAGCTCCGGGGACAGGGACCAGGGGTGGGCCTACGAGCAGTACTTC | CASSGDRDQGWAYEQYF
15 | . | TRBJ2-7 | TRBD2 | TRBV9 | TGTGCCAGCAGCGATGGGACTACCGGACGGGACGAGCAGTACTTC | CASSDGTTGRDEQYF
13 | few | TRBJ2-7 | . | TRBV11-3 | TGTGCCAGCAGCTTAGAGGGGGATTACGAGCAGTACTTC | CASSLEGDYEQYF